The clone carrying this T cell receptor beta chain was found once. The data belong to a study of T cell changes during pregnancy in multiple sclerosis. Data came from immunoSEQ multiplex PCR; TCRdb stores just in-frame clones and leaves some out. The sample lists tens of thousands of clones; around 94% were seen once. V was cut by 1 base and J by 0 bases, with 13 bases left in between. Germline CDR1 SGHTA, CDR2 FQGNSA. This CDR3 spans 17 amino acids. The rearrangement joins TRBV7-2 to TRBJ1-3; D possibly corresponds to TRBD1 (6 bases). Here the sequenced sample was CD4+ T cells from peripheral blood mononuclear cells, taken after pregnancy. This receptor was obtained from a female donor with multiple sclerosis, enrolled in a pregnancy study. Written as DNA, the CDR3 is TGTGCCAGCAGCTTAGTGGGGGCCCCTCACTCTGGAAACACCATATATTTT. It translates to CASSLVGAPHSGNTIYF.